This T cell receptor beta chain is from a study of cytotoxic CD8 clonotypes in ibrutinib-treated CLL. Investigators sourced around 1.9 micrograms of genomic DNA from cryopreserved PBMCs for TCR beta libraries. Turning to this clone: What it recognizes is unknown.

CDR1 and CDR2 from the germline V gene are MDHEN and SYDVKM. J was trimmed by 6 bases and V by 4 bases; bases with no gene match: 20. CDR3 length: 19 residues. Study observations and caveats: At baseline, clonality was higher than in age-matched healthy donors and correlated with CD8+ counts. Before falling back toward baseline at progression, clonality had risen at the time of ibrutinib response.

Clones were read by immunoSEQ multiplex PCR, and TCRdb kept only the in-frame ones, dropping some. Among around 140,000 clones, approximately 83% were seen once, and the ten largest hold around 2%. The sequencing used PBMCs, collected after 24 months of ibrutinib treatment. This receptor was taken from a human donor with chronic lymphocytic leukemia. V is TRBV28 and J is TRBJ1-5; TRBD1 matches at 8 bases. The CDR3 DNA follows: TGTGCCAGCAGTTCCGTCGGGCAGGGGGCTCTAATCGGTAGTCAGCCCCAGCATTTT. It specifies CASSSVGQGALIGSQPQHF.